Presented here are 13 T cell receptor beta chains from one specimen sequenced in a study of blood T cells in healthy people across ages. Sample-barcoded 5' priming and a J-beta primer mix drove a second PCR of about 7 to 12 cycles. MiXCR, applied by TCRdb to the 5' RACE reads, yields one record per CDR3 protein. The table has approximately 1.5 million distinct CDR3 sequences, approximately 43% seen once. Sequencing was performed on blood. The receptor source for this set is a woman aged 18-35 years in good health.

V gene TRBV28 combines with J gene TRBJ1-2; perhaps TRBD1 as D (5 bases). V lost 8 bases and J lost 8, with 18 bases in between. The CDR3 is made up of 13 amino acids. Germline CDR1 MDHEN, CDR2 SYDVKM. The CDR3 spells CASGAPRRRGYTF. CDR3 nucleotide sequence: TGTGCCAGCGGGGCCCCTCGGCGGAGGGGCTACACCTTC.

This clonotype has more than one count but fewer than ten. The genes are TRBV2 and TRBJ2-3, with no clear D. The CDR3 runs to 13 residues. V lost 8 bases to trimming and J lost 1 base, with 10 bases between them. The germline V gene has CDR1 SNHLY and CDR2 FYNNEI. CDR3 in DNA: TGTGCCAGCCGGAGTGCGGGCACAGATACGCAGTATTTT. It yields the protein CASRSAGTDTQYF.

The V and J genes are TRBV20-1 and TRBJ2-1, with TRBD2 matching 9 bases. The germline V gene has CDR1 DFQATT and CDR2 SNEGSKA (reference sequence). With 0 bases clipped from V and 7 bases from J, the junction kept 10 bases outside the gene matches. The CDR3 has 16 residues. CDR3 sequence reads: CSARDRVAGEGNEQFF. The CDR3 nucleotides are TGCAGTGCTAGAGATAGAGTAGCGGGGGAGGGGAATGAGCAGTTCTTC.

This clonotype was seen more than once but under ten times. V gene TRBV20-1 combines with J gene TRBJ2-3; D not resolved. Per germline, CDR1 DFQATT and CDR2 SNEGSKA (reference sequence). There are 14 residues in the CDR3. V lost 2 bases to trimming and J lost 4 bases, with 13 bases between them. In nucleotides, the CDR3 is TGCAGTGCTAGAAAAAGCGTTGCGGCAGATACGCAGTATTTT. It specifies CSARKSVAADTQYF.

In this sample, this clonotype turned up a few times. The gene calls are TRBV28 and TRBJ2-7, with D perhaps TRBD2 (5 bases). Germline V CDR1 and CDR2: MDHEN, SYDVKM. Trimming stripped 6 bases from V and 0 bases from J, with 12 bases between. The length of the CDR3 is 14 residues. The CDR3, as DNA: TGTGCCAGCAGGAGAGGACTGAACTCCTACGAGCAGTACTTC. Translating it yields CASRRGLNSYEQYF.

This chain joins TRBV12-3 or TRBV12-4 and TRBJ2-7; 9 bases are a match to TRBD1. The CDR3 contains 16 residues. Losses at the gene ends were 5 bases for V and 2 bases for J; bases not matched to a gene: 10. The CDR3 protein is CASSPSGTGRTYEQYF. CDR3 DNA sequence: TGTGCCAGCAGTCCCTCGGGGACAGGGCGAACCTACGAGCAGTACTTC.

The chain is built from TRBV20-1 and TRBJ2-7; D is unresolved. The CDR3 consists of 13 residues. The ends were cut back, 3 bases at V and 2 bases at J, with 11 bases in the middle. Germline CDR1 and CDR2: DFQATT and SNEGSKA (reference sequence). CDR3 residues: CSASRARTYEQYF. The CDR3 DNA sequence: TGCAGTGCTAGTCGGGCACGGACCTACGAGCAGTACTTC.

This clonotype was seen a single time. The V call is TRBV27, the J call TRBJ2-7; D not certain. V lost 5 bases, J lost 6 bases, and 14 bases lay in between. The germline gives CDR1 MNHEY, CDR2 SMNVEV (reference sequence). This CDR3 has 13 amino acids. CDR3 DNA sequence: TGTGCCAGCAGTGCATCTGTCATTCGCGAGCAGTACTTC. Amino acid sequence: CASSASVIREQYF.

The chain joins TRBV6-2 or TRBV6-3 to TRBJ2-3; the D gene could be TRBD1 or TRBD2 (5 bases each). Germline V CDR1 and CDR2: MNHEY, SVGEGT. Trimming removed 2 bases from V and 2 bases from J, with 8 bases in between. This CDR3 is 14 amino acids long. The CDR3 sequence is CASSYDGATDTQYF. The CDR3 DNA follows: TGTGCCAGCAGTTACGACGGGGCCACAGATACGCAGTATTTT.

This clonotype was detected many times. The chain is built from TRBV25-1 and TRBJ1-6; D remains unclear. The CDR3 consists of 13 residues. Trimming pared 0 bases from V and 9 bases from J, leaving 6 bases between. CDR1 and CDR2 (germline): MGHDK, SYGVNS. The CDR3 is CASSEYRGSPLHF. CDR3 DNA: TGTGCCAGCAGTGAATATCGCGGTTCACCCCTCCACTTT.

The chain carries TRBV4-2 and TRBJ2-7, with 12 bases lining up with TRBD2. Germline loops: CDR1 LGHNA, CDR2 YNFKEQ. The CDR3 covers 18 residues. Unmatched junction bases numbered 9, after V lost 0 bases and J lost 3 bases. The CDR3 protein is CASSQDRRLAGVNYEQYF. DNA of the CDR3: TGTGCCAGCAGCCAAGATAGAAGACTAGCGGGAGTGAACTACGAGCAGTACTTC.

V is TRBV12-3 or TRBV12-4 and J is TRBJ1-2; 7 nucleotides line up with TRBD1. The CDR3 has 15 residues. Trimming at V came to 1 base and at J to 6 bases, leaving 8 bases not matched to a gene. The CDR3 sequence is CASSLGLAGTDGYTF. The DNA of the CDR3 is TGTGCCAGCAGTTTAGGGCTAGCAGGGACAGATGGCTACACCTTC.

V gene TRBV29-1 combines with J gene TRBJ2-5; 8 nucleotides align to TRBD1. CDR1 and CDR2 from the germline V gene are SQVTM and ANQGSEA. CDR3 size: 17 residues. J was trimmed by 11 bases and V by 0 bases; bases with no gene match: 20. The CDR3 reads CSVEDDWQGAALNEQYF. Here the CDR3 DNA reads TGCAGCGTTGAAGATGATTGGCAGGGGGCGGCGCTGAATGAGCAGTACTTC.